The entry below gives a single T cell receptor (beta chain) sequence along with its context. The sample belongs to a study of blood T cell repertoires in COVID-19. Background on the study: Material from acute and convalescent COVID-19 was sourced from the United States, Italy and Spain.

Per the original methods: Amplification with reference gene primers provided the estimates of nucleated cell counts. Clones were sequenced by immunoSEQ multiplex PCR, and TCRdb holds only the in-frame ones, with some missing. For V, J and clone size, that table is used; D and trimming come from the DNA. The table has about 260,000 clones, approximately 86% seen once; the top ten hold about 5.2%. The germline gives CDR1 GTSNPN, CDR2 SVGIG (reference sequence). The CDR3 is 20 amino acids. Trimming stripped 0 bases from V and 4 bases from J, with 30 bases between. The chain carries TRBV30 and TRBJ1-1, with a tentative D call TRBD1 (6 bases). This clonotype was obtained from a woman aged 55-69 years with COVID-19, enrolled during active disease. Sequenced sample: peripheral blood. The CDR3 nucleotides are TGTGCCTGGAGTGTACTAGGGACACAAAGGGAGCTTTACGTGACCACTGAAGCTTTCTTT. This gives the protein CAWSVLGTQRELYVTTEAFF.